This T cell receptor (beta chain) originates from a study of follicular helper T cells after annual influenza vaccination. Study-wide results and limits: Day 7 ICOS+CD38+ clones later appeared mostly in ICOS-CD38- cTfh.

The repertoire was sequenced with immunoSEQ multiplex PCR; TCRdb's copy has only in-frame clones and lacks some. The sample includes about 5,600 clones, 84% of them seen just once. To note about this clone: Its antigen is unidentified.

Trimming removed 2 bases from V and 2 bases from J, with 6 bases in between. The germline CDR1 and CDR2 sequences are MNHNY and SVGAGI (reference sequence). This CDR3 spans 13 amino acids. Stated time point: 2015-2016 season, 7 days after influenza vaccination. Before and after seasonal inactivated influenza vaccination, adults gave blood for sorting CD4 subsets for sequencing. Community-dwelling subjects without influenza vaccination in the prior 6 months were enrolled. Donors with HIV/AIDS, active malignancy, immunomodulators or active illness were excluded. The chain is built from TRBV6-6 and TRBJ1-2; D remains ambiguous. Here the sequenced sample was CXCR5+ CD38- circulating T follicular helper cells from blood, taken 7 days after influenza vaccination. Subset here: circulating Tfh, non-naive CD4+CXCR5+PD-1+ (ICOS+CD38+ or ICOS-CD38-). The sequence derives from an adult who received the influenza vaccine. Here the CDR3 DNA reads TGTGCCAGCAGTTACGCTGAGAACTATGGCTACACCTTC. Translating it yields CASSYAENYGYTF.